These 25 T cell receptor beta chains were all obtained from the same sample, sequenced in a study of memory CD4+ T cells and cytomegalovirus serostatus. Single viable CD3+CD4+CD8-CD45RO+ cells were sorted as the memory CD4+ T cells. TCRdb's table, derived via immunoSEQ multiplex PCR, lists solely in-frame clones and lacks some. The repertoire holds about 64,000 clones, with 60% to 80% as singletons. The specimen was memory CD4+ T cells from blood. The source of these receptors is an adult in good health and CMV-seronegative.

The chain combines TRBV27 with TRBJ1-5; D is ambiguous. CDR1 and CDR2 (germline): MNHEY, SMNVEV (reference sequence). The CDR3 sequence is 14 residues long. The V end was cut by 3 bases, the J end by 0 bases, with 6 bases between. The CDR3 sequence is CASSFGFSNQPQHF. CDR3 nucleotides: TGTGCCAGCAGTTTCGGGTTTAGCAATCAGCCCCAGCATTTT.

J is TRBJ1-3 and V is TRBV7-8; D gene uncertain. This CDR3 is 12 amino acids long. CDR1 SGHVS and CDR2 FQNEAQ come from the germline V gene. The V end was cut by 0 bases, the J end by 3 bases, with 0 bases between. CDR3 in DNA: TGTGCCAGCAGCTTAGCTGGAAACACCATATATTTT. Encoded protein: CASSLAGNTIYF.

The chain carries TRBV27 and TRBJ2-3, with a possible D match to TRBD2 (5 bases). Trimming removed 5 bases at V and 4 bases at J, with 25 bases between. CDR3 length: 18 residues. Germline-derived CDR1 and CDR2 are MNHEY and SMNVEV (reference sequence). The CDR3 is CASSLRALTSGRSDTQYF. CDR3 nucleotides: TGTGCCAGCAGTCTAAGGGCCCTCACAAGCGGTCGTTCAGATACGCAGTATTTT.

This clone was observed a single time. In the same sample, other DNA sequences code for this CDR3. This chain connects TRBV5-1 to TRBJ2-2; D remains unclear. The germline V and J ends were trimmed by 0 bases and 1 base, with 7 bases remaining between them. The V gene's germline CDR1 is SGHRS and CDR2 YFSETQ. The CDR3 contains 15 residues. The CDR3 DNA follows: TGCGCCAGCAGCTTGGTTGCAGAGAACACCGGGGAGCTGTTTTTT. Its protein product is CASSLVAENTGELFF.

This clone was recorded many times. The rearrangement uses TRBV18 and TRBJ1-5; D unclear. V lost 2 bases and J 10 bases, leaving 12 bases between the germline ends. The CDR3 sequence is 13 residues long. Germline V gene lookup returns CDR1 KGHSH and CDR2 LQKENI. DNA for the CDR3: TGTGCCAGCTCACCAGACTGGAGTCGCCCCCAGCATTTT. Residues: CASSPDWSRPQHF.

This chain connects TRBV5-1 to TRBJ1-4; D gene uncertain. V was cut by 2 bases and J by 3 bases, with 14 bases left in between. From germline, CDR1 is SGHRS and CDR2 YFSETQ. CDR3 length: 16 residues. This CDR3 is CASSFFGETSNEKLFF. The CDR3 region has the DNA TGCGCCAGCAGCTTTTTCGGGGAGACGTCTAATGAAAAACTGTTTTTT.

V usage is TRBV28 and J usage is TRBJ1-5; 8 bases fit TRBD1. Trimming took 2 bases from V and 2 from J; bases not matched to a gene: 5. There are 16 residues in the CDR3. Germline loops: CDR1 MDHEN, CDR2 SYDVKM. The CDR3 loop is CASSLPQGAGNQPQHF. CDR3 coding DNA: TGTGCCAGCAGTTTACCCCAGGGGGCGGGCAATCAGCCCCAGCATTTT.

This clone showed up just a few times. The chain couples TRBV30 to TRBJ1-2, with a tentative D call TRBD1 (6 bases). V was trimmed by 2 bases and J by 8 bases, leaving 18 bases between them. Germline CDR1 GTSNPN, CDR2 SVGIG (reference sequence). This CDR3 region has 14 residues. CDR3 coding DNA: TGTGCCTGGAGTCGCCGGGACAACATAGGGGGCTACACCTTC. Protein: CAWSRRDNIGGYTF. Together with reference TRBV30 and TRBJ1-2, the CDR3 gives the full variable domain: SQTIHQWPATLVQPVGSPLSLECTVEGTSNPNLYWYRQAAGRGLQLLFYSVGIGQISSEVPQNLSASRPQDRQFILSSKKLLLSDSGFYLCAWSRRDNIGGYTFGSGTRLTVV.

The chain links TRBV23-1 to TRBJ2-7; D gene uncertain. TRBV23-1 is sorted into the ORF group, with uncertain function. The length of the CDR3 is 12 residues. With 3 bases removed from V and 3 bases from J, the gap between germline ends came to 6 bases. This CDR3 reads CASSHDRYEQYF. For the CDR3, the DNA is TGCGCCAGCAGTCATGATCGCTACGAGCAGTACTTC.

The chain employs TRBV6-5 and TRBJ2-2, with 10 positions matching TRBD2. Germline loops: CDR1 MNHEY, CDR2 SVGAGI. V gave up 5 bases and J gave up 7 bases; unmatched junction bases: 7. The CDR3 sequence is 15 residues long. The CDR3 sequence: CASSPLAGVVGELFF. CDR3 coding DNA: TGTGCCAGCAGTCCGCTAGCGGGAGTGGTCGGGGAGCTGTTTTTT.

The chain carries TRBV14 and TRBJ1-5; D unresolved. Trimming removed 1 base from V and 0 bases from J, with 7 bases in between. CDR3 length: 15 residues. Germline assignment: CDR1 SGHDN and CDR2 FVKESK. Written as DNA, the CDR3 is TGTGCCAGCAGCCAAGGGTTCGGTAGCAATCAGCCCCAGCATTTT. Amino acid sequence: CASSQGFGSNQPQHF.

This chain joins TRBV5-4 and TRBJ2-3; D gene ambiguous. Trimming stripped 0 bases from V and 6 bases from J, with 11 bases between. The germline V gene has CDR1 SGHNT and CDR2 YYREEE (reference sequence). The CDR3 runs to 14 residues. The CDR3 DNA sequence: TGTGCCAGCAGCTTGGCCTTGGGTATGGATACGCAGTATTTT. It codes for CASSLALGMDTQYF.

Written as DNA, the CDR3 is TGTGCTAGTGGTCTCACAAACAGCTACGAGCAGTACTTC. Translation gives CASGLTNSYEQYF. The gene calls are TRBV12-5 and TRBJ2-7; no reliable D call. Germline CDR1 LGHNT, CDR2 FRNRAP. CDR3 size: 13 residues. V gave up 5 bases and J gave up 3 bases, with 11 bases separating them.

This rearrangement joins TRBV9 to TRBJ1-3; 7 positions match TRBD1. V shed 6 bases and J 1 base; nucleotides not matched to a gene: 10. Germline V gives CDR1 SGDLS, CDR2 YYNGEE. This CDR3 comprises 16 residues. The DNA of the CDR3 is TGTGCCAGCACCGGAGACAGGGAAGAGTCTGGAAACACCATATATTTT. This encodes CASTGDREESGNTIYF.

The chain joins TRBV19 to TRBJ2-7, with D unclear. From germline, CDR1 is LNHDA and CDR2 SQIVND (reference sequence). CDR3 size: 11 residues. Trimming took off 6 bases at V and 3 bases at J, with 6 bases between the two ends. The CDR3 region is CASRGNYEQYF. Here the CDR3 DNA reads TGTGCCAGTAGGGGGAACTACGAGCAGTACTTC. The full variable domain, completed using reference TRBV19 and TRBJ2-7, is DGGITQSPKYLFRKEGQNVTLSCEQNLNHDAMYWYRQDPGQGLRLIYYSQIVNDFQKGDIAEGYSVSREKKESFPLTVTSAQKNPTAFYLCASRGNYEQYFGPGTRLTVT.

The CDR3 here is CASMPKSKNTGELFF. The DNA for the CDR3 is TGTGCCAGCATGCCAAAGTCCAAAAACACCGGGGAGCTGTTTTTT. The rearrangement uses TRBV2 and TRBJ2-2; D gene ambiguous. Germline values: CDR1 SNHLY, CDR2 FYNNEI. This CDR3 contains 15 residues. V was shortened by 7 bases and J by 2 bases, with 14 bases between the two germline ends.

This clone was found once. V and J are TRBV5-1 and TRBJ1-6; unclear D gene. The CDR3 consists of 15 residues. CDR1 is SGHRS and CDR2 is YFSETQ in the germline V gene. Deletions cut 7 bases from V and 2 bases from J, with 13 bases between. The CDR3 loop is CASSSGEAYNSPLHF. CDR3 coding DNA: TGCGCCAGCTCCAGCGGGGAGGCCTATAATTCACCCCTCCACTTT.

The V gene is TRBV2, the J gene TRBJ2-2, with D perhaps TRBD1 (6 bases). This CDR3 comprises 15 residues. The ends were cut back, 1 base at V and 4 bases at J, with 10 bases in the middle. Germline CDR1 is SNHLY and CDR2 is FYNNEI. The CDR3 nucleotides are TGTGCCAGCAGTGAAGTTCTGGGGGCCACCGGGGAGCTGTTTTTT. As protein: CASSEVLGATGELFF.

The V call is TRBV11-1, the J call TRBJ2-7, with 12 nucleotides matching TRBD2. Germline V gene data show CDR1 as SGHAT and CDR2 as FQDESV (reference sequence). V gave up 0 bases and J gave up 3 bases; unmatched junction bases: 0. The CDR3 spans 15 residues. The CDR3 nucleotides are TGTGCCAGCAGCTTAGCGACTAGCGGGAGCTACGAGCAGTACTTC. Residues: CASSLATSGSYEQYF.

The chain combines TRBV6-6 with TRBJ1-1; TRBD1 is a possible D gene (6 bases). The CDR3 loop spans 16 amino acids. Germline-derived CDR1 and CDR2 are MNHNY and SVGAGI (reference sequence). V lost 0 bases and J 1 base, leaving 12 bases between the germline ends. CDR3 protein: CASSYSTGPKNTEAFF. The CDR3 DNA reads TGTGCCAGCAGTTACTCGACAGGCCCGAAGAACACTGAAGCTTTCTTT.

The chain joins TRBV7-6 to TRBJ2-2; 11 bases line up with TRBD1. The CDR3 spans 15 residues. The V segment lost 3 bases and the J segment 4 bases; nucleotides outside the gene matches: 1. The germline V gene has CDR1 SGHVS and CDR2 FNYEAQ. CDR3 amino acids: CASSLGQGGTGELFF. CDR3 DNA sequence: TGTGCCAGCAGCTTGGGACAGGGGGGCACCGGGGAGCTGTTTTTT.

The rearrangement links TRBV7-9 to TRBJ1-1; D unresolved. CDR1 is SEHNR and CDR2 is FQNEAQ in the germline V gene (reference sequence). The CDR3 is made up of 13 amino acids. The V end lost 5 bases, the J end lost 3 bases, and 10 bases lay between the germline ends. In DNA, the CDR3 is TGTGCCAGCAGCCAATTGGGTTACACTGAAGCTTTCTTT. Translation gives CASSQLGYTEAFF.

This rearrangement joins TRBV7-3 to TRBJ2-1, with TRBD2 identical over 12 bases. Trimming removed 5 bases from V and 2 bases from J; junction bases left unmatched: 4. This CDR3 has 16 amino acids. CDR1 SGHTA and CDR2 FQGTGA come from the germline V gene. Written as DNA, the CDR3 is TGTGCCAGCAGCCCATCTAGCGGGAGGGCCTACAATGAGCAGTTCTTC. Translation: CASSPSSGRAYNEQFF.

The chain is built from TRBV2 and TRBJ2-1; D might be TRBD1 (7 bases). CDR3 size: 14 residues. Germline V gives CDR1 SNHLY, CDR2 FYNNEI. Trimming stripped 7 bases from V and 4 bases from J, with 14 bases between. The CDR3 bases are TGTGCCAGCAAAGGGACAGCGGGTTACAATGAGCAGTTCTTC. This sequence encodes CASKGTAGYNEQFF. The full variable domain, rest sourced from reference TRBV2 and TRBJ2-1, is EPEVTQTPSHQVTQMGQEVILRCVPISNHLYFYWYRQILGQKVEFLVSFYNNEISEKSEIFDDQFSVERPDGSNFTLKIRSTKLEDSAMYFCASKGTAGYNEQFFGPGTRLTVL.

The chain couples TRBV7-6 to TRBJ1-2, with D possibly being TRBD1 (6 bases). The CDR3 is 15 amino acids. CDR1 and CDR2 from the germline V gene are SGHVS and FNYEAQ. V was shortened by 0 bases and J by 6 bases, with 14 bases between the two germline ends. CDR3 residues: CASSLARGGIHGYTF. CDR3 coding DNA: TGTGCCAGCAGCTTAGCAAGAGGGGGTATCCATGGCTACACCTTC.